The 13 T cell receptor beta chains presented below share a single source sample, sequenced in a study of T-cell memory formation after mild COVID-19 (dated by TCRdb to the early 2020s). The library was made by 5' RACE. Sequencing relied on an Illumina NovaSeq 6000. TCRdb applied fastp at Q25 and MiXCR to the public reads, then kept only in-frame beta chains. Here each entry gathers all rows of one CDR3 protein and keeps the most common genes and DNA. The sample contains around 400,000 distinct CDR3 sequences, 24% of them found a single time. 7.5% to 10% of the sample belongs to the ten largest clones. The specimen was PBMCs or a T cell subset sorted from them (not recorded which). Every receptor here comes from an adult woman who had mild COVID-19 (a few samples of this study predate the infection). The sample titles of this study are shuffled in the database, so cell type and time point are left out; the donor was told from shared clones.

The chain has TRBV5-1 and TRBJ2-1; TRBD2 is a possible D gene (7 bases). There are 15 residues in the CDR3. The germline V and J ends were trimmed by 4 bases and 1 base, with 12 bases remaining between them. Germline CDR1 SGHRS, CDR2 YFSETQ. The CDR3 region has the DNA TGCGCCAGCAGCAGGGGGGGAGGGTCCTACAATGAGCAGTTCTTC. It yields the protein CASSRGGGSYNEQFF.

V gene TRBV7-2 combines with J gene TRBJ2-1, with D perhaps matching TRBD2 (5 bases). The CDR3 sequence is 13 residues long. Germline V gene sequence: CDR1 SGHTA, CDR2 FQGNSA. V lost 4 bases, J lost 8 bases, and 12 bases lay in between. CDR3 in DNA: TGTGCCAGCAGCTCCGACGCTAGCTATGAGCAGTTCTTC. It yields the protein CASSSDASYEQFF. Full variable domain (rest looked up from reference TRBV7-2 and TRBJ2-1): GAGVSQSPSNKVTEKGKDVELRCDPISGHTALYWYRQSLGQGLEFLIYFQGNSAPDKSGLPSDRFSAERTGGSVSTLTIQRTQQEDSAVYLCASSSDASYEQFFGPGTRLTVL.

This chain links TRBV4-3 with TRBJ1-5; perhaps TRBD1 as D (6 bases). Germline V gives CDR1 LGHNA, CDR2 YSLEER. Between the trimmed V and J ends, which lost 0 bases and 2 bases, there was a span of 14 bases. CDR3 length: 17 amino acids. In DNA, the CDR3 is TGCGCCAGCAGCCAAGATTTCAGGGGCGTAGGCAATCAGCCCCAGCATTTT. Protein: CASSQDFRGVGNQPQHF.

There are many counts of this clonotype. The J gene is TRBJ1-2, the V gene TRBV12-3 or TRBV12-4, with D possibly matching TRBD1 (6 bases). The V end lost 6 bases, the J end lost 7 bases, and 15 bases lay between the germline ends. The CDR3 is made up of 13 amino acids. The CDR3 nucleotides are TGTGCCAGCAGCCCCACAGGGTTTGTTGGCTACACCTTC. Translation: CASSPTGFVGYTF.

The chain has TRBV6-5 and TRBJ2-4; D gene uncertain. V was shortened by 6 bases and J by 0 bases, with 12 bases between the two germline ends. The CDR3 length is 15 residues. Per germline, CDR1 MNHEY and CDR2 SVGAGI. CDR3 nucleotide sequence: TGTGCCAGCAGCCCAAGGGAATTAGCCAAAAACATTCAGTACTTC. Translating gives CASSPRELAKNIQYF.

This clonotype was found a few times. The J gene is TRBJ2-7, the V gene TRBV7-2; possibly TRBD1 for D (6 bases). The germline V gene encodes CDR1 SGHTA and CDR2 FQGNSA. The CDR3 extends over 15 amino acids. V was clipped by 0 bases and J by 2 bases, with 11 bases between them. The CDR3 region is CASSLAPRDTYEQYF. As DNA, the CDR3 is TGTGCCAGCAGCTTAGCTCCTCGGGACACCTACGAGCAGTACTTC.

The chain uses TRBV7-9 and TRBJ2-7, with D unresolved. Trimming stripped 3 bases from V and 5 bases from J, with 8 bases between. The CDR3 is 12 amino acids. CDR1 SEHNR and CDR2 FQNEAQ come from the germline V gene (reference sequence). DNA for the CDR3: TGTGCCAGCAGCTTTAGGTGGGACGAGCAGTACTTC. Its protein is CASSFRWDEQYF. The full variable domain, with the rest looked up from reference TRBV7-9 and TRBJ2-7, is DTGVSQNPRHKITKRGQNVTFRCDPISEHNRLYWYRQTLGQGPEFLTYFQNEAQLEKSRLLSDRFSAERPKGSFSTLEIQRTEQGDSAMYLCASSFRWDEQYFGPGTRLTVT.

This clonotype showed up just a few times. V is TRBV7-2 and J is TRBJ1-3; 7 nucleotides agree with TRBD1. The CDR3 sequence is 17 residues long. CDR1 and CDR2 (germline): SGHTA, FQGNSA. V lost 0 bases to trimming and J lost 1 base; unmatched junction nucleotides: 6. The CDR3 spells CASSLARDRRSGNTIYF. The CDR3 region has the DNA TGTGCCAGCAGCTTAGCGAGGGACAGACGGTCTGGAAACACCATATATTTT.

The chain joins TRBV7-6 to TRBJ2-7, with TRBD2 identical over 8 bases. The CDR3 contains 13 residues. Germline CDR1 is SGHVS and CDR2 is FNYEAQ. V lost 4 bases, J lost 4 bases, and 3 bases stayed unmatched. The CDR3 DNA follows: TGTGCCAGCAGCTGGAGACTAGCGTACGAGCAGTACTTC. Translation: CASSWRLAYEQYF.

This sequence joins TRBV20-1 and TRBJ1-2, with D maybe TRBD1 (5 bases). The CDR3 has 18 residues. Between the trimmed V and J ends, which lost 1 base and 2 bases, there was a span of 23 bases. Per germline, CDR1 DFQATT and CDR2 SNEGSKA (reference sequence). The CDR3 DNA sequence: TGCAGTGCTAGAGTTCGAGACTTCCGGGGTTCAGGGAACTATGGCTACACCTTC. The encoded protein is CSARVRDFRGSGNYGYTF.

This clonotype was observed a few times. V usage is TRBV29-1 and J usage is TRBJ2-7; 7 nucleotides align to TRBD1. After removal of 5 bases from V and 2 bases from J, the junction contained 3 bases not matched to a gene. The CDR3 covers 12 residues. CDR1 and CDR2 from the germline V gene are SQVTM and ANQGSEA. The DNA of the CDR3 is TGCAGCGTTACGACAGGGACCTACGAGCAGTACTTC. It translates to CSVTTGTYEQYF.

The V call is TRBV28, the J call TRBJ1-1; tentative D call: TRBD1 (5 bases). The CDR3 covers 14 residues. With 8 bases removed from V and 0 bases from J, the gap between germline ends came to 13 bases. CDR1 is MDHEN and CDR2 is SYDVKM in the germline V gene. The CDR3: CASRPWGLNTEAFF. The CDR3 coding sequence is TGTGCCAGCCGGCCATGGGGCCTGAACACTGAAGCTTTCTTT.

Of note for this clonotype: A much larger clone lies a single base off, so this may be a read error. The J gene is TRBJ2-1, the V gene TRBV9; 8 nucleotides match TRBD2. The CDR3 runs 14 residues. J was trimmed by 6 bases and V by 0 bases; bases with no gene match: 2. Germline CDR1 reads SGDLS; CDR2 reads YYNGEE. The CDR3 is CASSVAGGPNEQFF. The CDR3 nucleotides are TGTGCCAGCAGCGTAGCGGGAGGGCCCAATGAGCAGTTCTTC. The full variable domain, with the rest looked up from reference TRBV9 and TRBJ2-1, is DSGVTQTPKHLITATGQRVTLRCSPRSGDLSVYWYQQSLDQGLQFLIQYYNGEERAKGNILERFSAQQFPDLHSELNLSSLELGDSALYFCASSVAGGPNEQFFGPGTRLTVL.